Listed here is a single T cell receptor (beta chain). It lacks a known antigen. No much larger clonotype is one base removed from it; base qualities were not supplied. The data were obtained in a study of T cell responses to AZD1222 COVID-19 vaccine (dated by TCRdb to the early 2020s). As for the study more broadly: AZD1222 recipients whose second dose came at about 4 weeks and those whose second dose came at about 12 weeks were combined into one group, since spike-specific TCR depth and breadth did not differ between the two schedules. A total of 230 to 250 trial participants underwent TCR sequencing, of whom 200 to 220 had received two doses of AZD1222 and around 25 had received two doses of the MenACWY control vaccine. Trial participants were enrolled by age into 18-55, 56-69 and 70-plus year subgroups, with around 150, 28 and 57 TCR-sequenced participants respectively. On the study overall, not on this receptor specifically: In the small 56-69-year group, the increase in depth fell short of significance, most likely because of low power. Vaccine-associated CD4 TCRs spanned the whole spike protein, with dominant responses in regions 160-218 and 743-854. Reportedly, almost half of the unique spike-specific TCRs recognized epitopes lying outside the regions that are mutated in the B.1.351 and B.1.1.7 variants. Because no day 14 peak-response samples were available, repertoires were characterized only after the peak T cell response. Participants were mostly white British and included more females than males, and it was suggested by the authors that clonal diversity may have been underestimated. A significant rise in spike-specific TCR breadth and depth was observed after two AZD1222 doses relative to day 0 and relative to MenACWY recipients. Conclusions about previously exposed vaccinees are limited because only a handful of AZD1222 recipients were SARS-CoV-2 seropositive at baseline.

The CDR3 regions of human TCRbeta chains were analyzed by immunosequencing. As for the original processing: Repertoire TCRs were matched against a reference library of SARS-CoV-2-specific TCRs generated with the MIRA antigen-specificity platform. Breadth was defined as the fraction of unique TCRs that were SARS-CoV-2-associated, and depth was defined as the fraction of total T cells that were SARS-CoV-2-associated. Using the MIRA data, every spike-specific TCR was mapped to the spike region that the TCR reacted to and assigned to either a CD4 or a CD8 class. Log10-transformed breadth and depth values were compared by one-way ANOVA with Sidak's multiple comparisons tests. TCRdb carries this immuneACCESS record with in-frame sequences only. Its versions omit some clonotypes, under half of them owing to an unresolved V gene in the studies checked, with the rest unexplained. V, J and clone size are those of that table, while D and trimming were read from the DNA. The sample table records fewer than 90,000 clones; about 88% of these occur just once. The top ten hold approximately 11% of the sample.

After removal of 2 bases from V and 2 bases from J, the junction retains 5 bases not matched to a gene. Looking up the germline V gene yields CDR1 KGHSH and CDR2 LQKENI. CDR3 length: 15 amino acids, cysteine to phenylalanine. Left in the record is the CDR3 DNA by itself, 45 bases read in frame from the first base. The time point label here, explained by the study, means: baseline before first vaccination. The vaccinee samples were drawn from two UK trials, COV001 and COV002, one of which was a single-blind randomized controlled phase 2/3 trial testing AZD1222 (ChAdOx1 nCoV-19) in healthy adults. For TCRbeta chain sequencing, PBMC samples from trial participants were taken at day 0 and at day 28 after the second dose.

The material was peripheral blood, obtained on day 0 of AZD1222 vaccination. The sequence was obtained from an adult in good health. Recombination joined TRBV18 with TRBJ2-7, with TRBD2 identical over 8 junction bases. The CDR3 region reads CASSPRAGVTYEQYF. Here is the DNA: TGTGCCAGCTCACCAAGAGCGGGAGTAACCTACGAGCAGTACTTC.